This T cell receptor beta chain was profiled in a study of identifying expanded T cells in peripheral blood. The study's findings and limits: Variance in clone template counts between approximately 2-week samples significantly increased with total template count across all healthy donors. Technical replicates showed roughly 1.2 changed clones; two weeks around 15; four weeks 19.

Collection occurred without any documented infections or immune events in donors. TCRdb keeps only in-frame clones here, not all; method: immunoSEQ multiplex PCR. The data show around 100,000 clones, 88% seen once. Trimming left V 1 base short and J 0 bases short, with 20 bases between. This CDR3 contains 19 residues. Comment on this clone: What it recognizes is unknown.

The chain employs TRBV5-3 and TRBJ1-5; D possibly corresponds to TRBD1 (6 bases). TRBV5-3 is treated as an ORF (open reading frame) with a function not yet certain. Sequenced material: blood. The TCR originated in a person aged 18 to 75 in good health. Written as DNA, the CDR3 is TGTGCCAGAAGCTTGAAGGTTAATCAGACAGGTCGTAGCAATCAGCCCCAGCATTTT. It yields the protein CARSLKVNQTGRSNQPQHF.